This T cell receptor (beta chain) was sequenced in a study of T cell changes during pregnancy in multiple sclerosis. This clone was recorded only once. Assay used: immunoSEQ multiplex PCR; TCRdb lists only in-frame clones, some missing. The table has tens of thousands of clones, roughly 96% seen once. The receptor was derived from a female donor with multiple sclerosis, enrolled in a pregnancy study. This specimen consisted of peripheral blood, obtained in the second trimester of pregnancy.

For the CDR3, the DNA is TGCGCCAGCAGCGGAGCGGGGGGCCGTGGGACCGGGGAGCTGTTTTTT. Translating gives CASSGAGGRGTGELFF. The chain uses TRBV5-1 and TRBJ2-2, with 9 bases matching TRBD2. The CDR3 runs 16 residues. V lost 4 bases to trimming and J lost 5 bases; unmatched junction nucleotides: 9. Germline-derived CDR1 and CDR2 are SGHRS and YFSETQ.